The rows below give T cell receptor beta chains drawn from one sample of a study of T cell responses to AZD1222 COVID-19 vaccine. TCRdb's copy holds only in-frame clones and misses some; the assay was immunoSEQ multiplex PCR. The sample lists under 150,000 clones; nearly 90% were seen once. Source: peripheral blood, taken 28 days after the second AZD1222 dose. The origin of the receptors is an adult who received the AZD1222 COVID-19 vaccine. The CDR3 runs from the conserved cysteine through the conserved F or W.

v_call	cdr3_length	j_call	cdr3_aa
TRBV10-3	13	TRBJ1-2	CAIYLGGLSGYTF
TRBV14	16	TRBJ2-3	CASSPSSGGITDTQYF
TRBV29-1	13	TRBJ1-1	CSVVGAQNTEAFF
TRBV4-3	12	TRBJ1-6	CASSQESGYLHF
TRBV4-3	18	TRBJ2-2	CASSQEASTVINTGELFF
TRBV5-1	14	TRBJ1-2	CASSSMTGGLGYTF
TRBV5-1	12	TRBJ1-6	CASSLDGSPLHF
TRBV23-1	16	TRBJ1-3	CASSRKARNSGNTIYF
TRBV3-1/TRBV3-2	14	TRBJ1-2	CASSQNRGTNGYTF
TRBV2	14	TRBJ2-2	CASSRTGRTGELFF
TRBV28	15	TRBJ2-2	CASSERGALTGELFF
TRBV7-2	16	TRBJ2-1	CASSFGTSGTYNEQFF
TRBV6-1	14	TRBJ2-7	CASSEAGGGYEQYF
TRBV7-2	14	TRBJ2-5	CASSQGLPQETQYF
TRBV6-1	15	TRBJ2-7	CASSEQDSTLYEQYF
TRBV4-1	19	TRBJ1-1	CASSQDPIWDRGRNTEAFF
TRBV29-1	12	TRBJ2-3	CSVEPGPEAQYF
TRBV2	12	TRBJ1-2	CASSERSDIYTF
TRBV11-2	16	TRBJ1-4	CASSHLGRATNEKLFF
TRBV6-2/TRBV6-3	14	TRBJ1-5	CASSPAIGRQPQHF
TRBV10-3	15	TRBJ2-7	CAISEPGETSYEQYF
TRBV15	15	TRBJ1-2	CATSRPHGGDYGYTF
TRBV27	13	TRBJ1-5	CASSLTATQPQHF
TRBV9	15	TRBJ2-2	CASSPRQGSAGELFF
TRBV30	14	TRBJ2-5	CAWSITGGWETQYF
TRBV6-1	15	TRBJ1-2	CASSEAGGGNYGYTF
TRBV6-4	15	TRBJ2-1	CASSALAGDSNEQFF
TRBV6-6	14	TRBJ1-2	CASSRQGPNYGYTF
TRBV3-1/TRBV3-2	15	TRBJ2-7	CASSRGTLISSEQYF
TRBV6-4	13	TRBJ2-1	CASSDLTTNEQFF
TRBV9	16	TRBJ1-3	CASSVEGGQPGNTIYF
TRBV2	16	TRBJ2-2	CASTSGLAGKVGELFF
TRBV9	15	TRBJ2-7	CASSVAGTGTGEQYF
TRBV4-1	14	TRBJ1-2	CASSQGTGLYGYTF
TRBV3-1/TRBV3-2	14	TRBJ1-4	CASSPLGRDEKLFF
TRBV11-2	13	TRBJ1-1	CASSSMTASEAFF
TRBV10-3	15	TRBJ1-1	CAISESDSAHTEAFF
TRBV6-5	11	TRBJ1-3	CASTVGNTIYF
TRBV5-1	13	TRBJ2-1	CASSPALKNEQFF
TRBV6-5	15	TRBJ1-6	CASRGPEQGASPLHF
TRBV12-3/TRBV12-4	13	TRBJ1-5	CASSFAGFQPQHF
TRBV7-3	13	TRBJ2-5	CASSLSGPETQYF
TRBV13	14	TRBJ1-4	CASSSGTGTEKLFF
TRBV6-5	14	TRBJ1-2	CASTIYGAPYGYTF
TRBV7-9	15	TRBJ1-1	CASRSRVELATEAFF
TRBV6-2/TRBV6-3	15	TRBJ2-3	CASSSPGAYTDTQYF
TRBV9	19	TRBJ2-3	CASQRSPWLAGGSTDTQYF
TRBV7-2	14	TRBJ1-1	CASSLAGAVSEAFF